This T cell receptor beta chain originates from a study of blood T cells in healthy people across ages. The sample, roughly 9.1 milliliters of peripheral blood, was drawn from each donor. Findings of the study overall: Fewer expanded clones and more diversity marked long-lived versus aged donors. Unknown donor CMV status possibly confounded expanded clonotype changes.

Combining a sample-barcoded 5' primer with a J-beta primer mix, a second PCR ran for about 7 to 11 cycles. Tags on each cDNA molecule came from a template-switch adaptor with 12 random nucleotides. One entry per CDR3 protein, called by TCRdb with MiXCR from the 5' RACE reads. Of 1.5 million or so distinct CDR3 sequences listed, 35% to 45% are singletons. A remark on this clonotype: Its antigen is not known.

The sample was blood. This TCR came from a woman aged 18-29 years in good health.

The CDR3 DNA reads TGTGCCAGCAGCCCCCTTCAGGCGGGGAGCTCCTACAATGAGCAGTACTTC. The encoded protein is CASSPLQAGSSYNEQYF. The chain has TRBV4-2 and TRBJ2-1; possibly TRBD2 for D (6 bases). The J call may be faulty, since TRBJ2-7 better matches the DNA end. Per germline, CDR1 LGHNA and CDR2 YNFKEQ. The CDR3 spans 17 residues.